A selection of T cell receptor beta chains follows, all from one sample in a study of graft-versus-host responses after intestinal transplantation. Antigens for these TCRs are unknown. The table came from immunoSEQ multiplex PCR; TCRdb's copy has only in-frame clones and leaves some out. The profile shows about 120,000 clones, roughly 96% of them singletons. This sample comprised unstimulated CD8+ T cells sorted from spleen or lymph node cells, obtained before intestinal transplant. Receptors were obtained from a human donor who received an intestinal transplant. CDR3s include the opening cysteine and the closing phenylalanine or tryptophan. D genes are given only for firm matches. Part of the rows lack a size; the others show once, few, many or a class for expanded clones.

V	size	D	J	CDR3	DNA
TRBV28	-	TRBD1	TRBJ1-4	CASSSTGNNEKLFF	TGTGCCAGCAGTTCGACAGGGAATAATGAAAAACTGTTTTTT
TRBV27	once	TRBD1	TRBJ1-2	CASGTAYGYTF	TGTGCCAGCGGGACAGCGTATGGCTACACCTTC
TRBV4-1	-	-	TRBJ2-5	CASSHLEDCQYF	TGCGCCAGCAGCCATCTGGAGGACTGCCAGTACTTC
TRBV5-4	-	-	TRBJ2-7	CASSLTGTPYEQYF	TGTGCCAGCAGCTTGACGGGGACGCCCTACGAGCAGTACTTC
TRBV27	-	-	TRBJ1-5	CASSRVNQPQHF	TGTGCCAGCAGTCGTGTCAATCAGCCCCAGCATTTT
TRBV6-6	-	TRBD1	TRBJ2-2	CASNGDRGPGELFF	TGTGCCAGCAACGGGGACAGGGGCCCCGGGGAGCTGTTTTTT
TRBV19	-	TRBD2	TRBJ2-1	CASSIASGRAAYNEQFF	TGTGCCAGTAGTATAGCCAGCGGGAGGGCCGCCTACAATGAGCAGTTCTTC
TRBV10-1	-	TRBD2	TRBJ2-7	CASSPGLAGPTYEQYF	TGCGCCAGCAGCCCAGGACTAGCGGGACCGACCTACGAGCAGTACTTC
TRBV4-1	-	-	TRBJ1-1	CASSPGGGARGNTEAFF	TGCGCCAGCAGCCCCGGAGGAGGGGCTAGGGGGAACACTGAAGCTTTCTTT
TRBV18	-	-	TRBJ2-6	CASSCIEDILQSRANVLTF	TGTGCCAGCTCATGTATAGAGGACATTTTACAAAGTCGGGCCAACGTCCTGACTTTC
TRBV28	-	-	TRBJ2-7	CASSYLRPFFSYEQYF	TGTGCCAGCAGTTATCTAAGGCCTTTTTTTTCCTACGAGCAGTACTTC
TRBV5-6	once	-	TRBJ2-7	CASSFDSSYEQYF	TGTGCCAGCAGCTTTGACAGCTCCTACGAGCAGTACTTC
TRBV28	-	-	TRBJ2-7	CASSSVRRDSYEQYF	TGTGCCAGCAGTTCCGTCAGGCGGGACTCCTACGAGCAGTACTTC
TRBV5-8	-	-	TRBJ1-1	CASSSHARRGRMNTEAFF	TGTGCCAGCAGCTCGCACGCGCGTCGGGGGAGAATGAACACTGAAGCTTTCTTT
TRBV28	-	-	TRBJ2-1	CASSLIGLGSNEQFF	TGTGCCAGCAGTTTAATCGGACTGGGGTCCAATGAGCAGTTCTTC
TRBV13	-	TRBD1	TRBJ2-1	CASSLGTAYNEQFF	TGTGCCAGCAGCCTAGGGACAGCCTACAATGAGCAGTTCTTC
TRBV19	-	-	TRBJ2-3	CASSLRVIYSTDTQYF	TGTGCCAGTAGTCTCAGGGTAATTTATAGCACAGATACGCAGTATTTT
TRBV21-1	-	-	TRBJ1-4	CASSKFAKLFF	TGTGCCAGCAGCAAATTTGCAAAACTGTTTTTT
TRBV5-6	-	-	TRBJ2-7	CASSPDRARSEQYF	TGCGCCAGCAGCCCCGATCGGGCCAGAAGCGAGCAGTACTTC
TRBV7-7	-	TRBD2	TRBJ2-5	CASSIRLAGGETQYF	TGTGCCAGCAGCATTAGACTAGCGGGAGGTGAGACCCAGTACTTC
TRBV4-3	-	TRBD2	TRBJ2-3	CASSQGERETTTDTQYF	TGCGCCAGCAGCCAAGGGGAGCGGGAAACCACCACAGATACGCAGTATTTT
TRBV6-1	-	-	TRBJ2-7	CAHGPRGEQYF	TGTGCCCATGGGCCCCGAGGCGAGCAGTACTTC
TRBV12-5	-	TRBD1	TRBJ2-5	CASGLVAFGDRVLETQYF	TGTGCTAGTGGTTTGGTAGCTTTTGGGGACAGGGTTTTGGAGACCCAGTACTTC
TRBV28	-	-	TRBJ2-1	CASIPKWESDLLYNEQFF	TGTGCCAGCATCCCGAAATGGGAGTCTGATTTACTCTACAATGAGCAGTTCTTC
TRBV14	-	-	TRBJ2-7	CASSLVGYEQYF	TGTGCCAGCAGCCTTGTCGGCTACGAGCAGTACTTC
TRBV28	once	-	TRBJ2-5	CASSTSSETQYF	TGTGCCAGCAGTACTAGCTCGGAGACCCAGTACTTC
TRBV19	once	-	TRBJ2-7	CASSMYGPAYEQYF	TGTGCCAGTAGTATGTATGGACCGGCCTACGAGCAGTACTTC
TRBV5-6	-	-	TRBJ2-2	CASSVDTERNTGELFF	TGTGCCAGCAGCGTAGATACAGAGAGAAACACCGGGGAGCTGTTTTTT
TRBV27	-	-	TRBJ2-7	CATQDLGAYEQYF	TGTGCCACCCAAGACCTCGGGGCCTACGAGCAGTACTTC
TRBV6-1	-	-	TRBJ2-2	CASSWQENGELFF	TGTGCCAGCAGCTGGCAGGAGAACGGGGAGCTGTTTTTT
TRBV7-2	-	-	TRBJ1-6	CASSLVSRFNSPLHF	TGTGCCAGCAGCTTAGTGTCCAGATTTAATTCACCCCTCCACTTT
TRBV4-1	-	-	TRBJ1-2	CASSQVFQARYGYTF	TGCGCCAGCAGCCAGGTATTCCAGGCCCGCTATGGCTACACCTTC
TRBV4-1	-	TRBD2	TRBJ2-3	CASSHPSGRGPDTQYF	TGCGCCAGCAGCCACCCTAGCGGGAGGGGGCCAGATACGCAGTATTTT
TRBV28	-	TRBD1	TRBJ1-2	CASSLTISGQGVNYGYTF	TGTGCCAGCAGTTTAACCATAAGCGGGCAGGGGGTTAACTATGGCTACACCTTC
TRBV6-5	-	-	TRBJ2-1	CASSTKGGNEQFF	TGTGCCAGCAGCACAAAAGGGGGTAATGAGCAGTTCTTC
TRBV28	-	-	TRBJ1-2	CASSLWGASLLYGYTF	TGTGCCAGCAGTTTATGGGGGGCGAGCCTCCTCTATGGCTACACCTTC
TRBV28	-	-	TRBJ2-2	CASNPSLSVGELFF	TGTGCCAGCAATCCATCCCTATCCGTCGGGGAGCTGTTTTTT
TRBV7-9	-	-	TRBJ2-7	CASSSPGPPYEQYF	TGTGCCAGCAGCTCCCCCGGACCCCCCTACGAGCAGTACTTC
TRBV10-3	-	TRBD2	TRBJ2-1	CAISELFSGSSYNEQFF	TGTGCCATCAGTGAGCTTTTTAGCGGGAGCTCCTACAATGAGCAGTTCTTC
TRBV5-1	-	-	TRBJ2-1	CASSLEVLQGLDNEQFF	TGCGCCAGCAGCTTGGAGGTACTTCAGGGACTCGACAATGAGCAGTTCTTC
TRBV28	-	-	TRBJ2-7	CASSDVTVYEQYF	TGTGCCAGCAGTGACGTGACAGTCTACGAGCAGTACTTC
TRBV7-9	once	TRBD2	TRBJ2-3	CASSLSGRDTDTQYF	TGTGCCAGCAGCTTGTCCGGGAGGGATACAGATACGCAGTATTTT
TRBV29-1	-	TRBD2	TRBJ2-7	CSVRLAGSYEQYF	TGCAGCGTGCGACTAGCGGGCTCCTACGAGCAGTACTTC
TRBV28	-	-	TRBJ2-7	CASSLPIRLPQSGFHNEQYF	TGTGCCAGCAGTTTACCCATCAGGCTCCCTCAGAGCGGCTTTCACAACGAGCAGTACTTC
TRBV29-1	-	TRBD1	TRBJ1-2	CSALGQGLNYGYTF	TGCAGCGCCTTGGGACAGGGACTTAACTATGGCTACACCTTC
TRBV19	once	TRBD1	TRBJ2-2	CASRDRGGTGELFF	TGTGCCAGTCGGGACAGGGGAGGGACCGGGGAGCTGTTTTTT
TRBV7-6	-	-	TRBJ2-7	CASSLGDNNEQYF	TGTGCCAGCAGCTTAGGGGACAATAACGAGCAGTACTTC
TRBV30	-	TRBD1	TRBJ2-4	CACDRGENIQYF	TGTGCCTGTGACAGGGGAGAAAACATTCAGTACTTC
TRBV28	-	-	TRBJ2-7	CASSPTREQYF	TGTGCCAGCAGTCCAACACGGGAGCAGTACTTC
TRBV5-4	-	-	TRBJ1-2	CASSLGTPGHIYGYTF	TGTGCCAGCAGCTTGGGTACTCCGGGACACATCTATGGCTACACCTTC
TRBV2	-	-	TRBJ2-1	CASSSGTQSEQFF	TGTGCCAGCAGTTCCGGGACTCAATCTGAGCAGTTCTTC
TRBV2	-	-	TRBJ1-2	CAGSDGENGYTF	TGTGCCGGCAGTGATGGCGAGAATGGCTACACCTTC
TRBV7-2	-	-	TRBJ2-5	CASSLGGGAETQYF	TGTGCCAGCAGCTTAGGGGGGGGCGCAGAGACCCAGTACTTC
TRBV15	-	-	TRBJ1-6	CATREQGGNSPLHF	TGTGCCACCAGGGAACAGGGTGGGAATTCACCCCTCCACTTT
TRBV30	once	TRBD1	TRBJ2-7	CAWRGTGYEQYF	TGTGCCTGGAGGGGGACAGGCTACGAGCAGTACTTC
TRBV6-4	-	TRBD1	TRBJ2-7	CASSLTGGLLVYF	TGTGCCAGCAGTCTGACAGGGGGCCTACTTGTTTACTTC
TRBV29-1	-	-	TRBJ2-7	CSVTSSSYEQYF	TGCAGCGTGACTAGTTCCTCCTACGAGCAGTACTTC
TRBV4-3	-	TRBD1	TRBJ1-4	CASSQVGRGDNEKLFF	TGCGCCAGCAGCCAAGTCGGCAGGGGGGATAATGAAAAACTGTTTTTT
TRBV5-1	-	-	TRBJ1-2	CASSQGQTNYGYTF	TGCGCCAGCAGCCAAGGACAGACTAACTATGGCTACACCTTC
TRBV19	once	TRBD2	TRBJ2-7	CASSSLAGFEYEQYF	TGTGCCAGTAGTTCGCTAGCGGGATTTGAATACGAGCAGTACTTC